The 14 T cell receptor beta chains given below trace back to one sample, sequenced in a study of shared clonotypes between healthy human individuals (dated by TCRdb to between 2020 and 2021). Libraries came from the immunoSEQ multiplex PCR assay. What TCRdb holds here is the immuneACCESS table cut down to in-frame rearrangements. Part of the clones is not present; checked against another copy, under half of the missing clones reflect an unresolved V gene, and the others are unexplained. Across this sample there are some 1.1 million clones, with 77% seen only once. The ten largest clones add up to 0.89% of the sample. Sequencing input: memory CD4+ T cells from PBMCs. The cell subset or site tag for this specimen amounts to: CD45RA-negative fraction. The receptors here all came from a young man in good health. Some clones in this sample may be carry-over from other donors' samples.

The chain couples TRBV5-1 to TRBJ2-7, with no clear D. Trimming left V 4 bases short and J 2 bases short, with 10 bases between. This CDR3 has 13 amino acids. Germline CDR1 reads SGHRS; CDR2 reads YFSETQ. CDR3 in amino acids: CASSPGYTYEQYF. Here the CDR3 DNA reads TGCGCCAGCAGCCCCGGGTATACCTACGAGCAGTACTTC.

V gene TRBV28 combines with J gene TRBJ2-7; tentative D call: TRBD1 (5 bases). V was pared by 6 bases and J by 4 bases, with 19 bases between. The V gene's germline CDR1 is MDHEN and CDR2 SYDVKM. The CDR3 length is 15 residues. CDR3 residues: CASSPPGQTPYEQYF. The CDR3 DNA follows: TGTGCCAGCAGCCCCCCCGGACAAACTCCATACGAGCAGTACTTC.

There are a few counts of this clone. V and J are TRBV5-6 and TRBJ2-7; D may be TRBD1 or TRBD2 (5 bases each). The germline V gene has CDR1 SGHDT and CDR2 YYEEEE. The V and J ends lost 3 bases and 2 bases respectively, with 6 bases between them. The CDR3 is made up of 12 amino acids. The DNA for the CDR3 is TGTGCCAGCAGCTGGGGGACCTACGAGCAGTACTTC. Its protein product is CASSWGTYEQYF.

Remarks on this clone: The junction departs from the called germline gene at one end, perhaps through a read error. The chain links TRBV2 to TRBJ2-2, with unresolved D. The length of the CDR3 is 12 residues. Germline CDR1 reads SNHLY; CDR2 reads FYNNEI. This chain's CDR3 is CANSLNTGELFF. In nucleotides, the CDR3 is TGTGCCAACAGTCTGAACACCGGGGAGCTGTTTTTT.

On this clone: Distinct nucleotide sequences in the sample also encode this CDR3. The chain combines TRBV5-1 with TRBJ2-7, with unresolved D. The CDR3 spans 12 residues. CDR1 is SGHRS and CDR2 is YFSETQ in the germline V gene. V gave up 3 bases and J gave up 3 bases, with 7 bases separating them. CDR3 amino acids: CASSSSLYEQYF. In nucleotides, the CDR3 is TGCGCCAGCAGCTCCTCTCTCTACGAGCAGTACTTC.

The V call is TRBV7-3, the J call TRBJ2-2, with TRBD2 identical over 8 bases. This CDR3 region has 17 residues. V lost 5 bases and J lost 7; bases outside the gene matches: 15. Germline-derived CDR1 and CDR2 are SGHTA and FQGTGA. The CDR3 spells CASSPAGREGRGGELFF. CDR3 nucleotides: TGTGCCAGCAGCCCTGCGGGCCGGGAGGGCCGAGGCGGGGAGCTGTTTTTT.

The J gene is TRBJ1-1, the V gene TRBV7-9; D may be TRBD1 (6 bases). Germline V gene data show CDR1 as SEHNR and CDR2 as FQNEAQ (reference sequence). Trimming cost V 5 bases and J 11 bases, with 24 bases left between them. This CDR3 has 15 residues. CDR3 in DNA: TGTGCCAGCAGCCTACCCTGGGACACCCGGGGAGAGGCTTTCTTT. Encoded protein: CASSLPWDTRGEAFF.

The CDR3 region has the DNA TGCGCCAGCAGCTCCCGGGACAGGGGTCACGAGCAGTACTTC. Protein product: CASSSRDRGHEQYF. The chain is built from TRBV5-1 and TRBJ2-7; 10 bases are a match to TRBD1. V was clipped by 3 bases and J by 5 bases; unmatched bases: 5. This CDR3 comprises 14 residues. Germline CDR1 is SGHRS and CDR2 is YFSETQ.

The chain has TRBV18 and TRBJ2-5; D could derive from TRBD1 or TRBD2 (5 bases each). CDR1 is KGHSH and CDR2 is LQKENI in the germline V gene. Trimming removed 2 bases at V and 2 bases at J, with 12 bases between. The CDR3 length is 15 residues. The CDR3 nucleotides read TGTGCCAGCTCACCAAGTGGGGGTTTACAAGAGACCCAGTACTTC. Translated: CASSPSGGLQETQYF.

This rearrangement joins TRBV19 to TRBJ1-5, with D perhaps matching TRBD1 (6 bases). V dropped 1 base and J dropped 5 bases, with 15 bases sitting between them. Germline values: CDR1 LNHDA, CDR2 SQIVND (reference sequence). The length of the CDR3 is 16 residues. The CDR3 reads CASSIVGRTDDQPQHF. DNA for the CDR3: TGTGCCAGTAGTATAGTAGGAAGGACAGATGATCAGCCCCAGCATTTT.

In DNA form, the CDR3 reads TGTGCCAGCAGCTTAGTGTTTGGCAGAAACAATCAGCCCCAGCATTTT. It translates to CASSLVFGRNNQPQHF. The chain has TRBV7-9 and TRBJ1-5; the D is unclear. This CDR3 spans 16 amino acids. Deletions cut 1 base from V and 3 bases from J, with 13 bases between. Looked up from germline, CDR1 is SEHNR and CDR2 is FQNEAQ (reference sequence). Variable domain in full (rest from reference TRBV7-9 and TRBJ1-5): DTGVSQNPRHKITKRGQNVTFRCDPISEHNRLYWYRQTLGQGPEFLTYFQNEAQLEKSRLLSDRFSAERPKGSFSTLEIQRTEQGDSAMYLCASSLVFGRNNQPQHFGDGTRLSIL.

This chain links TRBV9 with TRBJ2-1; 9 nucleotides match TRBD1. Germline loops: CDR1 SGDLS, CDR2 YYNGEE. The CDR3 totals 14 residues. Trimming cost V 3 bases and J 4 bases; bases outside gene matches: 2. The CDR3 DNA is TGTGCCAGCAGCGGACAGGGGGGTTACAATGAGCAGTTCTTC. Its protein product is CASSGQGGYNEQFF.

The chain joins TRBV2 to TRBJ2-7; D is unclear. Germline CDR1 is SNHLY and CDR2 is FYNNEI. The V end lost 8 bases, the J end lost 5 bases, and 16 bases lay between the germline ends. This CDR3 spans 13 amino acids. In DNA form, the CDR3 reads TGTGCCAGCTCCAGCTGGTTAGGGAACGAGCAGTACTTC. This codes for CASSSWLGNEQYF.

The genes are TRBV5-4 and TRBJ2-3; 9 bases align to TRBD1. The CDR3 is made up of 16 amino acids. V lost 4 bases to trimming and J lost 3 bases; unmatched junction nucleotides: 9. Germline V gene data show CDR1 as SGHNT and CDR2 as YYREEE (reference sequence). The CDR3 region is CASSGPGQGRTDTQYF. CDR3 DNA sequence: TGTGCCAGCAGCGGACCGGGACAGGGTAGGACAGATACGCAGTATTTT.